These 29 T cell receptor beta chains came from one sample sequenced in a study of T cell responses to AZD1222 COVID-19 vaccine. Clones were read by immunoSEQ multiplex PCR, and TCRdb kept only the in-frame ones, dropping some. The sample lists approximately 130,000 clones; approximately 93% were seen once. Sequenced here: peripheral blood, sampled on day 0 of AZD1222 vaccination. The receptors here all came from an adult in good health.

The V call is TRBV18, the J call TRBJ1-6; 7 bases agree with TRBD1. CDR3 length: 14 amino acids. The junction had 5 bases not matched to a gene; V was cut back by 5 bases and J by 7 bases. Germline assignment: CDR1 KGHSH and CDR2 LQKENI. CDR3 amino acids: CASSSGTDNSPLHF. In nucleotides, the CDR3 is TGTGCCAGCTCATCCGGGACAGACAATTCACCCCTCCACTTT.

The rearrangement joins TRBV21-1 to TRBJ1-2. TRBV21-1 is a listed pseudogene. The CDR3 spans 9 residues. The CDR3 sequence is CASSRGYTF. In DNA form, the CDR3 reads TGTGCCAGCAGCCGAGGCTACACCTTC.

V is TRBV7-2 and J is TRBJ1-6; D remains unclear. The V and J ends lost 1 base and 10 bases respectively, with 11 bases between them. CDR1 and CDR2 (germline): SGHTA, FQGNSA. This CDR3 is 14 amino acids long. CDR3 coding DNA: TGTGCCAGCAGCTTAGGGGGTATGTTCTCACCCCTCCACTTT. Translated, it gives CASSLGGMFSPLHF.

The V call is TRBV27, the J call TRBJ1-3; weak D call: TRBD1 (5 bases). The CDR3 is 13 amino acids. CDR1 and CDR2 (germline): MNHEY, SMNVEV (reference sequence). The ends were cut back, 7 bases at V and 7 bases at J, with 14 bases in the middle. The CDR3 here is CASKSQGSNTIYF. The CDR3 nucleotides are TGTGCCAGCAAAAGTCAGGGTAGTAACACCATATATTTT.

This clone has a handful of counts. This chain joins TRBV5-4 and TRBJ1-2; 7 nucleotides agree with TRBD1. After removal of 2 bases from V and 1 base from J, the junction contained 5 bases not matched to a gene. Germline CDR1 is SGHNT and CDR2 is YYREEE (reference sequence). This CDR3 spans 15 amino acids. Here the CDR3 reads CASSFPRGNNYGYTF. CDR3 nucleotides: TGTGCCAGCAGCTTTCCCAGGGGGAATAACTATGGCTACACCTTC.

This chain links TRBV5-1 with TRBJ2-5; D unresolved. CDR3 length: 15 amino acids. Trimming cost V 4 bases and J 2 bases, with 15 bases left between them. Per the germline V gene, CDR1 is SGHRS and CDR2 is YFSETQ. The DNA for the CDR3 is TGCGCCAGCAGCCCCCCCGTTGCGCGGCAAGAGACCCAGTACTTC. Translated, it gives CASSPPVARQETQYF.

The J gene is TRBJ1-2, the V gene TRBV2; no clear D. CDR1 and CDR2 (germline): SNHLY, FYNNEI. The ends were cut back, 7 bases at V and 8 bases at J, with 17 bases in the middle. The CDR3 is made up of 13 amino acids. CDR3 region: CASTVGVALGYTF. The CDR3 DNA is TGTGCCAGCACAGTCGGGGTGGCTTTGGGCTACACCTTC.

In its sample, this clone was seen once. The rearrangement joins TRBV9 to TRBJ1-3, with unresolved D. The V end lost 4 bases, the J end lost 0 bases, and 14 bases lay between the germline ends. The CDR3 totals 16 residues. Per germline, CDR1 SGDLS and CDR2 YYNGEE. The CDR3 DNA reads TGTGCCAGCAGCCCGACCGCCCAAAGCTCTGGAAACACCATATATTTT. Residues: CASSPTAQSSGNTIYF. The whole variable domain, remainder taken from reference TRBV9 and TRBJ1-3, is DSGVTQTPKHLITATGQRVTLRCSPRSGDLSVYWYQQSLDQGLQFLIQYYNGEERAKGNILERFSAQQFPDLHSELNLSSLELGDSALYFCASSPTAQSSGNTIYFGEGSWLTVV.

The chain is built from TRBV20-1 and TRBJ1-5; D uncertain. Per germline, CDR1 DFQATT and CDR2 SNEGSKA (reference sequence). Trimming cost V 3 bases and J 6 bases, with 9 bases left between them. The CDR3 totals 12 residues. The CDR3 nucleotides are TGCAGTGCTAGTAGCTACGGTCAGCCCCAGCATTTT. It codes for CSASSYGQPQHF.

This clone occurred once. This sequence joins TRBV7-8 and TRBJ2-1; D assignment may be TRBD1 or TRBD2 (6 bases each). Germline assignment: CDR1 SGHVS and CDR2 FQNEAQ. The CDR3 consists of 17 residues. V was shortened by 5 bases and J by 2 bases, with 19 bases between the two germline ends. This CDR3 reads CASSPGLEGVTYNEQFF. The CDR3 region has the DNA TGTGCCAGCAGCCCTGGTCTGGAGGGGGTAACCTACAATGAGCAGTTCTTC.

The chain carries TRBV5-5 and TRBJ1-2, with D possibly matching TRBD1 (6 bases). The germline V and J ends were trimmed by 5 bases and 4 bases, with 18 bases remaining between them. The germline V gene encodes CDR1 SGHKS and CDR2 YYEKEE (reference sequence). This CDR3 comprises 15 residues. As DNA, the CDR3 is TGTGCCAGCAGGTTACCAGGGGACCTAGGCTATGGCTACACCTTC. Translation: CASRLPGDLGYGYTF.

The chain links TRBV6-1 to TRBJ1-5; D is possibly TRBD1 (6 bases). Germline V CDR1 and CDR2: MNHNS, SASEGT. V lost 1 base and J 6 bases, leaving 19 bases between the germline ends. The CDR3 is made up of 17 amino acids. The DNA for the CDR3 is TGTGCCAGCAGTGAAGTTAAAGGAACAGCCAGGGGTCAGCCCCAGCATTTT. This codes for CASSEVKGTARGQPQHF.

V is TRBV2 and J is TRBJ1-1; 7 positions agree with TRBD1. CDR1 and CDR2 (germline): SNHLY, FYNNEI. Germline trimming cut 9 bases from V and 1 base from J; bases unmatched to any gene: 5. This CDR3 comprises 13 residues. DNA for the CDR3: TGTGCCAGTGAGACAGGGTCGAACACTGAAGCTTTCTTT. Protein product: CASETGSNTEAFF. Complete variable domain (other parts from reference TRBV2 and TRBJ1-1): EPEVTQTPSHQVTQMGQEVILRCVPISNHLYFYWYRQILGQKVEFLVSFYNNEISEKSEIFDDQFSVERPDGSNFTLKIRSTKLEDSAMYFCASETGSNTEAFFGQGTRLTVV.

The CDR3 protein is CASTRVLSNQPQHF. The DNA of the CDR3 is TGTGCCAGCACCCGGGTCCTTAGCAATCAGCCCCAGCATTTT. V and J are TRBV2 and TRBJ1-5; the D is unclear. There are 14 residues in the CDR3. Deletions cut 7 bases from V and 0 bases from J, with 10 bases between. Germline lookup yields CDR1 SNHLY and CDR2 FYNNEI.

The gene calls are TRBV7-8 and TRBJ1-2; D call uncertain. Per the germline V gene, CDR1 is SGHVS and CDR2 is FQNEAQ. Trimming shortened V by 1 base and J by 7 bases, and 7 bases separated the two germline ends. The CDR3 is 12 residues long. Here the CDR3 DNA reads TGTGCCAGCAGCTTAGGGGAATCTGGCTACACCTTC. Residues: CASSLGESGYTF.

This chain connects TRBV30 to TRBJ1-4, with 7 bases that match TRBD1. From germline, CDR1 is GTSNPN and CDR2 SVGIG (reference sequence). The junction had 11 bases not matched to a gene; V was cut back by 2 bases and J by 8 bases. This CDR3 has 15 residues. CDR3 nucleotide sequence: TGTGCCTGGAGTTTGGAGGGCAGGGGGTTCGAAAAACTGTTTTTT. This translates into CAWSLEGRGFEKLFF.

The chain joins TRBV19 to TRBJ1-4; the match to TRBD1 covers 8 bases. There are 15 residues in the CDR3. Losses at the gene ends were 7 bases for V and 1 base for J; bases not matched to a gene: 5. Germline values: CDR1 LNHDA, CDR2 SQIVND (reference sequence). The CDR3 bases are TGTGCCAGTAACCAACAGGGGGAAACTAATGAAAAACTGTTTTTT. As protein: CASNQQGETNEKLFF.

The chain uses TRBV3-1 (or the pseudogene TRBV3-2) and TRBJ1-1; D uncertain. Trimming took 0 bases from V and 6 from J, leaving 14 bases between them. CDR3 size: 15 residues. Germline loops: CDR1 LGHDT, CDR2 YNNKEL (reference sequence). The CDR3 coding sequence is TGTGCCAGCAGCCAAGAGGGTCCACACTTCCCTGAAGCTTTCTTT. The encoded protein is CASSQEGPHFPEAFF.

The chain carries TRBV5-1 and TRBJ1-1, with 9 positions matching TRBD1. CDR3 length: 15 amino acids. CDR1 and CDR2 from the germline V gene are SGHRS and YFSETQ. Unmatched junction bases numbered 4, after V lost 3 bases and J lost 1 base. CDR3: CASSWGQGSNTEAFF. CDR3 DNA sequence: TGCGCCAGCAGCTGGGGACAGGGTTCGAACACTGAAGCTTTCTTT.

The chain recombines TRBV13 with TRBJ1-1, with TRBD1 as a possible D gene (5 bases). This CDR3 region has 12 residues. Germline V gives CDR1 PRHDT, CDR2 FYEKMQ (reference sequence). V lost 5 bases and J lost 4, with 8 bases in between. The CDR3 nucleotides are TGTGCCAGCAGCCCACAGGTCACTGAAGCTTTCTTT. Translating gives CASSPQVTEAFF.

This sequence joins TRBV23-1 and TRBJ2-4, with a weak D call TRBD1 (6 bases). TRBV23-1 qualifies as an ORF whose function is uncertain. This CDR3 contains 17 residues. V shed 2 bases and J shed 3 bases, with 17 bases lying between them. The CDR3 bases are TGCGCCAGCAGTCAAGAGAAAGGGGGTTCGGACAAAAACATTCAGTACTTC. It is translated as CASSQEKGGSDKNIQYF.

The chain has TRBV7-9 and TRBJ2-2; D gene unclear. V was trimmed by 7 bases and J by 7 bases, leaving 13 bases between them. This CDR3 comprises 13 residues. Germline-derived CDR1 and CDR2 are SEHNR and FQNEAQ (reference sequence). CDR3 DNA: TGTGCCAGCACCCTCCCGGTCGACGGGGAGCTGTTTTTT. This gives the protein CASTLPVDGELFF.

The chain employs TRBV12-3 or TRBV12-4 and TRBJ1-2, with D unresolved. V was cut by 1 base and J by 8 bases, with 8 bases left in between. The CDR3 covers 12 residues. CDR3 coding DNA: TGTGCCAGCAGTTTAGGTCCGGGGGGCTACACCTTC. Translated: CASSLGPGGYTF.

The chain uses TRBV19 and TRBJ1-6; tentative D call: TRBD1 (6 bases). The V gene's germline CDR1 is LNHDA and CDR2 SQIVND (reference sequence). The V gene lost 7 bases and the J gene lost 5 bases, with 27 bases spanning the gap. This CDR3 region has 19 residues. This chain's CDR3 is CASTLKIPRGQRHNSPLHF. DNA for the CDR3: TGTGCCAGTACTCTAAAGATCCCCCGAGGACAGAGACATAATTCACCCCTCCACTTT.

The sample holds one count of this clone. This chain joins TRBV2 and TRBJ1-6; D call uncertain. Germline values: CDR1 SNHLY, CDR2 FYNNEI. This CDR3 has 14 amino acids. V dropped 3 bases and J dropped 6 bases, with 9 bases sitting between them. The CDR3 is CASSEVRTNSPLHF. In DNA, the CDR3 is TGTGCCAGCAGTGAGGTCAGAACTAATTCACCCCTCCACTTT.

This chain connects TRBV6-5 to TRBJ1-5; D might be TRBD1 (6 bases). Germline CDR1 and CDR2: MNHEY and SVGAGI. The CDR3 totals 15 residues. Trimming left V 6 bases short and J 1 base short, with 13 bases between. Here the CDR3 DNA reads TGTGCCAGCAGACGTCTCACAGGGAGCAATCAGCCCCAGCATTTT. This translates into CASRRLTGSNQPQHF.

CDR3 DNA sequence: TGTGCCAGCAGCGTGGACAGGGGAATTGGCTACACCTTC. Its protein is CASSVDRGIGYTF. The chain carries TRBV5-8 and TRBJ1-2; 9 bases map to TRBD1. The CDR3 has 13 amino acids. V was pared by 4 bases and J by 7 bases, with 5 bases of the junction left unmatched. In germline, CDR1 is SGHTS, CDR2 YDEGEE. The entire variable domain, with the rest obtained from reference TRBV5-8 and TRBJ1-2, is as follows: EAGVTQSPTHLIKTRGQQATLRCSPISGHTSVYWYQQALGLGLQFLLWYDEGEERNRGNFPPRFSGRQFPNYSSELNVNALELEDSALYLCASSVDRGIGYTFGSGTRLTVV.

The chain combines TRBV10-3 with TRBJ1-1; D is unresolved. Trimming pared 3 bases from V and 1 base from J, leaving 9 bases between. Germline loops: CDR1 ENHRY, CDR2 SYGVKD. This CDR3 comprises 14 residues. This chain's CDR3 is CAISDYSQNTEAFF. The CDR3 DNA sequence: TGTGCCATCAGTGATTATAGTCAGAACACTGAAGCTTTCTTT.

The gene calls are TRBV4-1 and TRBJ1-6, with TRBD1 as a possible D gene (5 bases). Trimming took off 3 bases at V and 5 bases at J, with 23 bases between the two ends. This CDR3 spans 19 amino acids. Germline values: CDR1 MGHRA, CDR2 YSYEKL. In DNA form, the CDR3 reads TGCGCCAGCAGCCATTGGGGACGCACGGCCGTGCTGCATAATTCACCCCTCCACTTT. It codes for CASSHWGRTAVLHNSPLHF.